The rows below give T cell receptor beta chains drawn from one sample of a study of cytomegalovirus exposure and HLA in healthy donors. Generated by immunoSEQ multiplex PCR, the TCRdb table keeps only in-frame clones and is missing some. This table has approximately 150,000 clones, about 82% appearing once. The sample comprised PBMCs. The origin of the receptors is a man aged 30 to 45 in good health and CMV-seropositive. Each CDR3 is given with its conserved first and last residue. Each record gives: clone size, D gene, J gene, V gene, CDR3 protein, CDR3 DNA. The D gene is left open where the match is weak. Size is omitted from some rows. Given values are once, few, many or a class for expanded clones.

few NA TRBJ2-7 TRBV7-9 CASSSTSGVSSYEQYF TGTGCCAGCAGCTCAACCTCAGGGGTGAGCTCCTACGAGCAGTACTTC
NA NA TRBJ2-7 TRBV6-5 CASVLGNEQYF TGTGCCAGTGTTCTCGGGAACGAGCAGTACTTC
NA TRBD2 TRBJ2-5 TRBV6-1 CASSGTSGVRTQYF TGTGCCAGCAGTGGGACTAGCGGGGTTCGGACCCAGTACTTC
NA TRBD1 TRBJ1-1 TRBV4-1 CASSLAWGMTGGENTEAFF TGCGCCAGCAGCCTCGCATGGGGGATGACAGGGGGAGAGAACACTGAAGCTTTCTTT
NA TRBD2 TRBJ2-3 TRBV2 CASSEGGITDTQYF TGTGCCAGCAGTGAGGGAGGGATCACAGATACGCAGTATTTT
NA TRBD2 TRBJ2-3 TRBV5-1 CASSLAAGLDTQYF TGCGCCAGCAGCTTGGCAGCGGGGCTAGATACGCAGTATTTT
NA NA TRBJ1-1 TRBV29-1 CSTRIGGALTTEAFF TGCAGCACACGAATCGGGGGGGCCCTGACAACTGAAGCTTTCTTT
NA TRBD1 TRBJ2-7 TRBV11-2 CASSSRQGGGEQYF TGTGCCAGCAGCTCACGACAGGGCGGTGGCGAGCAGTACTTC
NA NA TRBJ1-1 TRBV6-5 CASSYSGRVNTEAFF TGTGCCAGCAGTTACTCTGGCAGGGTGAACACTGAAGCTTTCTTT
NA TRBD1 TRBJ2-6 TRBV4-1 CASSQDRGSGANVLTF TGCGCCAGCAGCCAAGACAGGGGGTCTGGGGCCAACGTCCTGACTTTC
NA TRBD2 TRBJ2-3 TRBV5-1 CASSLSGVSTDTQYF TGCGCCAGTTCGTTGAGCGGGGTTAGCACAGATACGCAGTATTTT
NA NA TRBJ1-1 TRBV29-1 CSVDGRAPLLNTEAFF TGCAGCGTTGATGGCAGGGCCCCGTTACTGAACACTGAAGCTTTCTTT